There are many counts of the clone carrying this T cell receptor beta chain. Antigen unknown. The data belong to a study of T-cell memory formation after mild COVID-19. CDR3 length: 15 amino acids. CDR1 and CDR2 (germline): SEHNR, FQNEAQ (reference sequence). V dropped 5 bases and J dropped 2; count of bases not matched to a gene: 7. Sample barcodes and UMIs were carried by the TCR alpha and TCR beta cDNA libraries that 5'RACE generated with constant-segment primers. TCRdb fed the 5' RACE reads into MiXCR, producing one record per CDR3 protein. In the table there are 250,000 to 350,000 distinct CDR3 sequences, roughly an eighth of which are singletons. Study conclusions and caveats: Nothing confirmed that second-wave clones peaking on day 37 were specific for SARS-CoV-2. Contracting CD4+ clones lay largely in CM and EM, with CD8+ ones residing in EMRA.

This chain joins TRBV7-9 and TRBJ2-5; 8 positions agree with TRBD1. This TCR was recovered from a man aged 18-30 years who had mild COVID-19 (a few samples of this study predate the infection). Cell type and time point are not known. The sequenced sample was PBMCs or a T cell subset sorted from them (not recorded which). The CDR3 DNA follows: TGTGCCAGCAGCCACATACACAGGGGGCAAGAGACCCAGTACTTC. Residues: CASSHIHRGQETQYF.